This T cell receptor (beta chain) was profiled in a study of blood T cell repertoires in COVID-19. Sequenced by immunoSEQ multiplex PCR; TCRdb stores in-frame clones only, minus some. The data contain approximately 90,000 clones, more than 75% of them singletons. V was clipped by 4 bases and J by 3 bases; unmatched bases: 8. The germline V gene encodes CDR1 LNHDA and CDR2 SQIVND (reference sequence). This CDR3 spans 15 amino acids. The material sequenced was peripheral blood. This receptor was obtained from a human donor in a cohort sampled during active COVID-19. The chain combines TRBV19 with TRBJ1-2; 7 bases agree with TRBD1. In nucleotides, the CDR3 is TGTGCCAGTAGTAAGGGACACAGGGGTTACTATGGCTACACCTTC. As protein: CASSKGHRGYYGYTF.